The entry below describes one T cell receptor (beta chain). This clone came up once. Its antigen target is currently unknown. Base qualities were left out, and no much larger clone turns up one base away. The data derive from a study of blood T cell repertoires in COVID-19 (dated by TCRdb to between 2020 and 2021). In the study overall: Samples from collaborators originated in the United States, Italy and Spain and spanned both the acute and convalescent phases of COVID-19. The material from the prospective study consisted of cDNA or gDNA derived from T cells, B-cell-depleted T cells, or PBMCs. The dataset comprised deeply sampled blood TCRbeta repertoires from subjects exposed to, actively infected with, or recovered from COVID-19. The repertoires were made available in a free public database intended to serve as a resource for research on the immune response to SARS-CoV-2. Samples came from the ongoing ImmuneRACE study (first 160 participants) plus 1,254 subjects from 6 global collaborators. Nearly every sample came with metadata listing a de-identified subject ID, COVID-19 status, age in years and sex. Where available, HLA class I and class II types were taken from metadata supplied by the sample provider and were not determined by assay-based typing. Broader findings and caveats from the paper: The amount of clinical and demographic metadata varied by source and participant and was provided uncurated.

The immunoSEQ Assay, a bias-controlled multiplex PCR, was used to amplify TCRbeta CDR3 regions from genomic DNA. On the authors' methods: The number of nucleated cells in each sample was estimated by amplification of reference gene primers within the assay. To quantify the absolute abundance of each unique TCRbeta CDR3 rearrangement, sequence reads were collapsed and filtered. Productive Simpson clonality was computed per sample as the square root of Simpson's diversity index over productive rearrangements. In its TCRdb copy, this immuneACCESS table keeps in-frame sequences only and misses some clones. Where compared with another copy, unresolved V genes explain less than half of these, and the others have no known cause. V, J and clone size are those of that table, while D and trimming were read from the DNA. Within this sample are over 20,000 clones, with around 86% of them counted one time only. 3.8% of the sample belongs to the ten largest clones.

Whole blood was collected in K2EDTA tubes by collaborating institutions according to the institutions' own protocols. For TCRbeta analysis, collaborator samples were shipped as frozen whole blood, as isolated PBMCs, or as DNA extracted from either sample type. CDR1 and CDR2 (SGHTS, YDEGEE) derive from the germline V gene. The V and J ends are trimmed by 0 bases and 5 bases, leaving 12 bases between them. The CDR3 contains 14 residues, cysteine and phenylalanine counted. The kept DNA is CDR3 alone, 42 bases in frame from the first base. The specimen sequenced was peripheral blood. Here the chain combines TRBV5-8 and TRBJ2-7; a tentative D match to TRBD1 spans 7 bases. The receptor's source is a man in his forties or fifties with active COVID-19. The CDR3 here reads CASSLVQGGDEQYF. DNA sequence: TGTGCCAGCAGCTTGGTCCAGGGGGGTGACGAGCAGTACTTC.